The 8 T cell receptor beta chains listed next were all sequenced from one sample in a study of blood T cells in healthy people across ages. Primed by a sample-barcoded 5' primer and a J-beta primer mix, a second PCR proceeded for about 6 to 11 cycles. Via MiXCR, TCRdb re-called the 5' RACE reads, giving one row per CDR3 protein. The data contain about 640,000 distinct CDR3 sequences, 58% of them singletons. Sequencing used blood. These receptors were collected from a man between 60 and 70 years old in good health.

The DNA of the CDR3 is TGTGCCAGCAGCCAAGGCCGACTAGCGGGGGGGCAGGGAGATACGCAGTATTTT. Residues: CASSQGRLAGGQGDTQYF. The rearrangement links TRBV3-1 to TRBJ2-3; TRBD2 matches at 14 bases. The CDR3 extends over 18 amino acids. Germline V gives CDR1 LGHDT, CDR2 YNNKEL (reference sequence). Losses at the gene ends were 1 base for V and 5 bases for J; bases not matched to a gene: 8.

The V and J genes are TRBV4-2 and TRBJ1-6, with D maybe TRBD1 (6 bases). The CDR3 loop spans 16 amino acids. The germline gives CDR1 LGHNA, CDR2 YNFKEQ. The ends were cut back, 0 bases at V and 7 bases at J, with 13 bases in the middle. CDR3 region: CASSQEFTGFNSPLHF. The CDR3 DNA is TGTGCCAGCAGCCAAGAATTTACAGGGTTCAATTCACCCCTCCACTTT.

As for this clonotype: This is likely a read error, given that the CDR3 carries no conserved phenylalanine or tryptophan at its end. The rearrangement links TRBV6-1 to TRBJ1-1, with D possibly matching TRBD1 (5 bases). CDR1 is MNHNS, CDR2 SASEGT, per germline. The CDR3 extends over 16 amino acids. Trimming took 0 bases from V and 3 from J, leaving 14 bases between them. The CDR3 sequence: CASSEAPQGRDTEAFL. The DNA of the CDR3 is TGTGCCAGCAGTGAAGCCCCCCAGGGAAGGGACACTGAAGCTTTCCTT.

This clonotype was counted only a few times. V is TRBV4-2 and J is TRBJ2-1, with TRBD2 matching 12 bases. V shed 6 bases, J shed 4 bases, and the junction held 4 bases outside the gene matches. Per the germline V gene, CDR1 is LGHNA and CDR2 is YNFKEQ. CDR3 length: 15 amino acids. The CDR3 loop is CASRDLAGGYNEQFF. The DNA for the CDR3 is TGTGCCAGCAGGGATCTAGCGGGGGGGTACAATGAGCAGTTCTTC.

The CDR3 here is CASSPGQGKDTQYF. CDR3 DNA: TGTGCCAGCAGTCCGGGACAGGGGAAGGATACGCAGTATTTT. The V call is TRBV12-3 or TRBV12-4, the J call TRBJ2-3, with 10 bases aligning to TRBD1. The V and J ends lost 5 bases and 6 bases, in that order; junction bases with no gene match: 5. The CDR3 sequence is 14 residues long.

V is TRBV4-1 and J is TRBJ2-1, with 7 bases fitting TRBD1. This CDR3 has 17 amino acids. V gave up 1 base and J gave up 7 bases; unmatched junction bases: 13. In germline, CDR1 is MGHRA, CDR2 YSYEKL. The CDR3 reads CASSQGPPLDRENEQFF. The CDR3 region has the DNA TGCGCCAGCAGCCAAGGCCCCCCTCTCGACAGGGAGAATGAGCAGTTCTTC.

The rearrangement links TRBV7-2 to TRBJ2-7, with D maybe TRBD2 (6 bases). Germline CDR1 and CDR2: SGHTA and FQGNSA. Trimming took 2 bases from V and 7 from J, leaving 18 bases between them. The CDR3 length is 15 residues. The CDR3 sequence: CASSLSEGRLEEQYF. CDR3 DNA sequence: TGTGCCAGCAGCTTATCGGAGGGACGGCTCGAGGAGCAGTACTTC.

This chain links TRBV20-1 with TRBJ2-1; TRBD1 might be the D (6 bases). CDR3 size: 11 residues. V was trimmed by 6 bases and J by 10 bases, leaving 13 bases between them. The germline gives CDR1 DFQATT, CDR2 SNEGSKA (reference sequence). The CDR3 is CSALQGNEQFF. In DNA form, the CDR3 reads TGCAGTGCGTTACAGGGAAACGAGCAGTTCTTC.